These T cell receptor beta chains were read from a single sample in a study of T cell responses to AZD1222 COVID-19 vaccine. Using immunoSEQ multiplex PCR, the repertoire was profiled, and TCRdb retains in-frame clones only, with some absent. This sample has 65,000 to 80,000 clones, with 88% found just once. The sample here was peripheral blood, taken 28 days after the second dose of the MenACWY control vaccine. The receptors derive from an adult who received the MenACWY meningococcal vaccine as a control. Both conserved end residues are trimmed from each CDR3.

ASSLDPGTSEQY TRBJ2-7 TRBV11-2
ASKIQGNLPGELF TRBJ2-2 TRBV6-4
ASSESTGSGEQY TRBJ2-7 TRBV10-1
ASSPNRGPSYEQY TRBJ2-7 TRBV28
ATSNPYDRGTDTQY TRBJ2-3 TRBV24-1
ASSPLREAGPQH TRBJ1-5 TRBV6-6
ASSQERSLTYEQY TRBJ2-7 TRBV4-2
ASSYRQGAYTEAF TRBJ1-1 TRBV6-5
ALDGAEGNGYT TRBJ1-2 TRBV30
ASSFDAYGYT TRBJ1-2 TRBV7-2
ASSIDQNTGELF TRBJ2-2 TRBV5-1
ASSYQYEQY TRBJ2-7 TRBV5-6
ASSGGGGALGQH TRBJ1-5 TRBV2
ASSLYKDEQF TRBJ2-1 TRBV5-6
ASSRSGGAPGELF TRBJ2-2 TRBV5-1
SVENRGYFEAF TRBJ1-1 TRBV29-1
ASSVKGRPEAF TRBJ1-1 TRBV10-2
ASSQWTGDSAYNEQF TRBJ2-1 TRBV4-3
ASSIRADSNYGYT TRBJ1-2 TRBV19
ASSIDGGSSYGYT TRBJ1-2 TRBV19
ASTGLGAYGYT TRBJ1-2 TRBV27
ATSRDGGRSPLH TRBJ1-6 TRBV15
ASSELSRGHTGELF TRBJ2-2 TRBV25-1
ASILTGGLDTQY TRBJ2-3 TRBV5-6
ASSLEPNTEAF TRBJ1-1 TRBV6-5
ASSLGQGGQETQY TRBJ2-5 TRBV5-1
ASSVLGQGGKLF TRBJ1-4 TRBV9
ASSSSGTGGLYGYT TRBJ1-2 TRBV6-5
ASSPRQGNQPQH TRBJ1-5 TRBV18
ASSQDVGGYGYT TRBJ1-2 TRBV4-3
ASSQGGQGGGSPLH TRBJ1-6 TRBV3-1/TRBV3-2
ASSLGRFADRGNQPQH TRBJ1-5 TRBV5-6
ASSLVWGGTEAF TRBJ1-1 TRBV7-8
ASSQEETQY TRBJ2-5 TRBV18
ASSSEGVSSYT TRBJ1-2 TRBV5-1
ASSFPDREGETQY TRBJ2-5 TRBV11-1
ASSELWSSYEQY TRBJ2-7 TRBV6-1
ATLVYQTQY TRBJ2-5 TRBV28
AWSRGLAGVNEQY TRBJ2-7 TRBV30
ASSLRPGQVGMNTEAF TRBJ1-1 TRBV7-3
ASSIPGLAGADTQY TRBJ2-3 TRBV19
ASSQGTRGNTIY TRBJ1-3 TRBV5-1
ASEFAQAPFLTD TRBJ2-7 TRBV6-4
AWSVTGDTEAF TRBJ1-1 TRBV30
ASSLAGRAGSNSPLH TRBJ1-6 TRBV5-4
ATRRGESSDTQY TRBJ2-3 TRBV15
AWGGAGVGTDTQY TRBJ2-3 TRBV30
ASSVGVSNSPLH TRBJ1-6 TRBV11-2
AWGGTDTQY TRBJ2-3 TRBV30
ASSKSGGAPDTQY TRBJ2-3 TRBV5-1
ASSQDVPSGGPNTGELF TRBJ2-2 TRBV3-1/TRBV3-2
ASTQGGGVEAF TRBJ1-1 TRBV28
AGELLQDTIY TRBJ1-3 TRBV27
ASGMIEQY TRBJ2-7 TRBV6-5